This TCR beta chain was sequenced in a study of cytomegalovirus exposure and HLA in healthy donors. Primers included in the PCR were 60 Vbeta and 13 Jbeta primers. Here immunoSEQ multiplex PCR was the method, and the copy in TCRdb shows in-frame clones only, minus some. This repertoire comprises approximately 120,000 clones; its ten largest clones make up about 0.93%. Regarding this clone: Its cognate antigen is unknown.

V trimming: 6 bases; J trimming: 1 base; junction bases outside the gene matches: 2. CDR3 size: 13 residues. Germline lookup yields CDR1 SNHLY and CDR2 FYNNEI. Overall study results and limits: CMV serostatus was the sole immune exposure information available. According to an earlier analysis, most TCR beta V segments yielded productive rearrangements about 90% or about 30% of the time. TCR beta chains numbering 164 were designated cytomegalovirus-associated.

This chain connects TRBV2 to TRBJ2-5, with 7 bases aligning to TRBD1. The sample comprised PBMCs. This sequence originates from a man between 18 and 29 years old in good health and CMV-seronegative. The CDR3 region has the DNA TGTGCCAGCAGACGGGACAGCCAAGAGACCCAGTACTTC. This encodes CASRRDSQETQYF. The variable domain in full, with the rest retrieved from reference TRBV2 and TRBJ2-5, is EPEVTQTPSHQVTQMGQEVILRCVPISNHLYFYWYRQILGQKVEFLVSFYNNEISEKSEIFDDQFSVERPDGSNFTLKIRSTKLEDSAMYFCASRRDSQETQYFGPGTRLLVL.